What follows are 10 T cell receptor beta chains derived from one specimen sequenced in a study of T cell clonality in common variable immunodeficiency (dated by TCRdb to 2013 to 2016). Receptor amplification or capture employed the immunoSEQ multiplex PCR assay. TCRdb provides this immuneACCESS table in a form limited to in-frame rearrangements. Some clones are lacking; in checked studies, under half of them reflect an unresolved V gene, and why the rest are absent is not known. In this sample, tens of thousands of clones appear, none counted once only. 8.5% to 12% of the sample comes from the top ten. The sequencing input was peripheral blood mononuclear cells. The receptors stem from a person aged 18 to 75 in good health.

This clone has ten or more counts. A junction end diverges from the germline sequence, so it may reflect a read error. The read terminates 3 residues ahead of where the CDR3 ends, so the germline J gene completes it. This chain joins TRBV4-2 and TRBJ1-5; TRBD1 matches at 8 bases. The CDR3 length is 18 residues. CDR1 and CDR2 from the germline V gene are LGHNA and YNFKEQ. CDR3 loop: CASSQYRDRRHSNQPQHF. The CDR3 DNA, read in part, is TGCGCCAGCAGCCAATACCGGGACAGGAGGCATAGCAATCAGCCC.

This clone came up many times. An end of the junction does not agree with germline; a read error may underlie this. Read data end 3 residues before the CDR3 end; the end is taken from the germline J gene. V is TRBV4-2 and J is TRBJ1-1; D unclear. Germline lookup yields CDR1 LGHNA and CDR2 YNFKEQ. This CDR3 region has 15 residues. CDR3 loop: CASSQEGPGNTEAFF. Incomplete CDR3 DNA: TGCGCCAGCAGCCAAGAGGGCCCTGGTAACACTGAA.

The DNA read from the CDR3 is TGTGCCAGCAGTGAGGGACAGGGGGCCTATCAGCCC. Translated: CASSEGQGAYQP. The CDR3 reads in full as CASSEGQGAYQPQHF. V and J are TRBV2 and TRBJ1-5; TRBD1 agrees at 12 bases. The read ends 3 residues early relative to the CDR3; the germline J gene fills the gap. This CDR3 comprises 15 residues. Germline-derived CDR1 and CDR2 are SNHLY and FYNNEI. With V trimmed by 3 bases and J by 5 bases, 2 bases remained unmatched.

This clone was counted many times. The read ends 3 residues early relative to the CDR3; the germline J gene fills the gap. The gene calls are TRBV20-1 and TRBJ1-6, with unresolved D. Trimming left V 4 bases short and J 8 bases short, with 9 bases between. CDR1 is DFQATT, CDR2 SNEGSKA, per germline (reference sequence). The CDR3 runs 12 residues. This CDR3 reads CSATRGDSPLHF. Incomplete CDR3 DNA: TGCAGTGCTACCCGGGGAGATTCACCC.

The sample holds many counts of this clone. The read stops 3 residues short of the end of the CDR3; the missing end is completed from the germline J gene. V is TRBV29-1 and J is TRBJ2-7; TRBD1 might be the D (6 bases). The CDR3 is made up of 13 amino acids. Germline V gene lookup returns CDR1 SQVTM and CDR2 ANQGSEA. The ends were cut back, 5 bases at V and 0 bases at J, with 11 bases in the middle. Partial CDR3 DNA: TGCAGCGTTAGGCAGGGGAGCTCCTACGAG. The encoded protein is CSVRQGSSYE. The CDR3 in its entirety is CSVRQGSSYEQYF.

This clone came up many times. The read is 3 residues too short to cover the CDR3 end, so that end is filled in from the germline J gene. This chain uses TRBV28 with TRBJ1-4; D gene uncertain. The V gene lost 7 bases and the J gene lost 8 bases, with 11 bases spanning the gap. The CDR3 runs 12 residues. The germline gives CDR1 MDHEN, CDR2 SYDVKM. The sequenced part of the CDR3 DNA is TGTGCCAGCAACGTCGCGGGAGAAAAA. The encoded protein is CASNVAGEK. The full CDR3 sequence reads CASNVAGEKLFF.

In its sample, this clone was seen many times. The sequence runs out 3 residues before the end of the CDR3; the remainder is reconstructed from the germline J gene. The chain recombines TRBV6-2 or TRBV6-3 with TRBJ2-1; tentative D call: TRBD1 (6 bases). The CDR3 sequence is 10 residues long. V was pared by 9 bases and J by 7 bases, with 7 bases between. CDR1 is MNHEY, CDR2 SVGEGT, per germline. CDR3 in amino acids: CASGTNEQFF. The sequenced CDR3 bases are TGTGCCAGTGGGACAAATGAG.

This clone occurred many times. Sequencing ends 3 residues short of the CDR3 end; the germline J gene provides the rest. The chain is built from TRBV20-1 and TRBJ1-1, with a tentative D call TRBD1 (5 bases). Germline CDR1 DFQATT, CDR2 SNEGSKA (reference sequence). CDR3 length equals 15 residues. V shed 0 bases and J shed 2 bases, with 13 bases lying between them. This CDR3 reads CSARDPPGHNTEAFF. The CDR3 DNA, read in part, is TGCAGTGCTAGAGACCCCCCAGGGCACAACACTGAA.

There are many counts of this clone. Sequencing ends 3 residues short of the CDR3 end; the germline J gene provides the rest. The chain uses TRBV29-1 and TRBJ1-1, with D tentatively TRBD1 (6 bases). The CDR3 extends over 11 amino acids. The germline CDR1 and CDR2 sequences are SQVTM and ANQGSEA. CDR3 region: CSVVEGQKAFF. The CDR3 bases that were read are TGCAGCGTTGTAGAAGGACAGAAA.

This clone appeared many times. The read gets to within 3 residues of the CDR3 end, and the germline J gene fills in the rest. V is TRBV20-1 and J is TRBJ1-2; 9 bases agree with TRBD1. J gave up 0 bases and V 3 bases, and 5 bases lay outside the gene matches. CDR1 is DFQATT and CDR2 is SNEGSKA in the germline V gene (reference sequence). This CDR3 contains 15 residues. CDR3 bases read: TGCAGTGCTAGGACAGGGGGTACGGCTAACTATGGC. Translated, it gives CSARTGGTANYG. The whole CDR3 is CSARTGGTANYGYTF.